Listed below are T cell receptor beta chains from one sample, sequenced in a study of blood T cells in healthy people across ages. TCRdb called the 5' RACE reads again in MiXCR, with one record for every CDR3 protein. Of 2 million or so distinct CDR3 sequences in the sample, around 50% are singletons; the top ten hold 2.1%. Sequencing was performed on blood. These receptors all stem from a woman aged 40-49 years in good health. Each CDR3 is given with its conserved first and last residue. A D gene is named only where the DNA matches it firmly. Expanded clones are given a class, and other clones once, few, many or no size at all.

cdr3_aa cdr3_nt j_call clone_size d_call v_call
CSARDFGVGANVLTF TGCAGTGCTAGAGATTTCGGGGTTGGGGCCAACGTCCTGACTTTC TRBJ2-6 - - TRBV20-1
CASSLYPGGGEYF TGTGCCAGCAGCTTATATCCTGGGGGCGGAGAGTACTTC TRBJ2-5 few - TRBV13
CATSTTGPGGYTF TGTGCCACTTCGACGACAGGGCCCGGGGGCTACACCTTC TRBJ1-2 - TRBD1 TRBV7-9
CASSLIRTSGGAGTDTQYF TGTGCCAGCAGCTTAATTCGGACTAGCGGGGGGGCGGGGACAGATACGCAGTATTTT TRBJ2-3 - TRBD2 TRBV7-6
CASSWGYSSYEQYF TGTGCCAGCAGCTGGGGGTACAGTTCCTACGAGCAGTACTTC TRBJ2-7 - - TRBV5-6
CASSYVTGGGLSSYEQYF TGTGCCAGCAGTTACGTGACAGGGGGTGGCTTAAGCTCCTACGAGCAGTACTTC TRBJ2-7 - TRBD1 TRBV6-2/TRBV6-3
CASSRTEDYGYTF TGTGCCAGCTCCCGGACGGAGGACTATGGCTACACCTTC TRBJ1-2 - - TRBV2
CASSYHLSGTGYYEQYF TGTGCCAGCAGTTACCACCTCTCCGGGACAGGGTACTACGAGCAGTACTTC TRBJ2-7 few TRBD1 TRBV6-5
CSVRDSLVNEQYF TGCAGCGTACGGGACAGTTTAGTGAACGAGCAGTACTTC TRBJ2-7 few TRBD1 TRBV29-1
CASSNQGTGMRNQPQHF TGTGCCAGCAGTAACCAGGGTACCGGAATGAGGAATCAGCCCCAGCATTTT TRBJ1-5 few - TRBV6-5
CAISDSLAGPSTDTQYF TGTGCCATCAGTGACTCCCTTGCGGGGCCGTCCACAGATACGCAGTATTTT TRBJ2-3 - - TRBV10-3
CASSPDSTEQYF TGCGCCAGCAGTCCCGACAGTACCGAGCAGTACTTC TRBJ2-7 - - TRBV5-1
CATSHRQGPSTDTQYF TGTGCCACCAGCCATCGACAGGGGCCTAGCACAGATACGCAGTATTTT TRBJ2-3 - TRBD1 TRBV24-1